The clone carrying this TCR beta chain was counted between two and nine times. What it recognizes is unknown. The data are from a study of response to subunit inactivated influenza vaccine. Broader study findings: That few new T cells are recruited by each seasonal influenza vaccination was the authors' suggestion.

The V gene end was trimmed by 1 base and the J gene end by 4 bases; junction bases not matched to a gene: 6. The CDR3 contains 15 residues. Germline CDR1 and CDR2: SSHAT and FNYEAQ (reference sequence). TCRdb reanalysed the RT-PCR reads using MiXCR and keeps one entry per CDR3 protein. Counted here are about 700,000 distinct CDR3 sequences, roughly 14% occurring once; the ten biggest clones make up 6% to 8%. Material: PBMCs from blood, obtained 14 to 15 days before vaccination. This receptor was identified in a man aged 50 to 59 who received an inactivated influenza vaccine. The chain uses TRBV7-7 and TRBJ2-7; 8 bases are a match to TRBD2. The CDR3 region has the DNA TGTGCCAGCAGCTTAGGTGGTAGCGGGGAATACGAGCAGTACTTC. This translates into CASSLGGSGEYEQYF.